This T cell receptor (beta chain) was recovered during a study of shared clonotypes between healthy human individuals. Study-wide results and caveats: Sampling covered blood only; tissue repertoires likely differ.

None of the donors, who were healthy HIV-negative adults, had recently had acute infections or vaccinations. Nashville, Tennessee was home to all donors, who were Caucasian adults. Comment on this clone: Its antigen is unknown.

Clones were read by immunoSEQ multiplex PCR, and TCRdb kept only the in-frame ones, dropping some. The sample holds 450,000 to 500,000 clones, around 85% seen once. The sample consisted of PBMCs. This receptor was obtained from a woman in her 40s in good health. Some clones in this sample may be carry-over from other donors' samples.

The CDR3 DNA is TGTGCCACTAGGGACTACAAAAACATTCAGTACTTC. Residues: CATRDYKNIQYF. The chain employs TRBV2 and TRBJ2-4; 7 nucleotides agree with TRBD2. V was pared by 10 bases and J by 3 bases, with 3 bases of the junction left unmatched. The germline V gene has CDR1 SNHLY and CDR2 FYNNEI. The CDR3 runs to 12 residues.